This T cell receptor beta chain was captured in a study of naive and memory T cell subsets. The library had UMIs added by 3' ligation of an oligonucleotide to TCR cDNA. Input was about 1 to 1000 ng of DNase-treated total RNA without cell sorting. Four PCR rounds used nested alpha and beta constant region primers plus the SP2 primer. Blood and skin TCR RNA was reverse transcribed with alpha and beta constant primers. One entry per CDR3 protein results from TCRdb running MiXCR on the UMI-ligation and nested PCR reads. The sample lists around 24,000 distinct CDR3 sequences; under 6.5% were seen once. Per germline, CDR1 PRHDT and CDR2 FYEKMQ (reference sequence). CDR3 length: 13 residues. V lost 5 bases to trimming and J lost 1 base, with 9 bases between them. This clonotype showed up many times.

The receptor was isolated from an adult in good health. The rearrangement links TRBV13 to TRBJ2-7, with unresolved D. The sequenced sample consisted of blood. CDR3 in DNA: TGTGCCAGCAGCCCCCCACGGTCCTACGAGCAGTACTTC. Its translation is CASSPPRSYEQYF.